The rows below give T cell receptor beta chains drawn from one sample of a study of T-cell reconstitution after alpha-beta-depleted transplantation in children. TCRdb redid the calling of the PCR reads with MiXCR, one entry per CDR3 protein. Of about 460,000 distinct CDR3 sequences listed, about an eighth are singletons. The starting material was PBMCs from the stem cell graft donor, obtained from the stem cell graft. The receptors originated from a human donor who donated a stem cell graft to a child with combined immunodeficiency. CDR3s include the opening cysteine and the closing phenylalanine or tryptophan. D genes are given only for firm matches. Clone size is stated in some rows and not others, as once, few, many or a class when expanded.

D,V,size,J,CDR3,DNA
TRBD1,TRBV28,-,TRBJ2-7,CASSLQTGTYEQYF,TGTGCCAGCAGTCTCCAGACAGGGACCTACGAGCAGTACTTC
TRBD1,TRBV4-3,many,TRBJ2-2,CASSHPQGTGGHSNTGELFF,TGCGCCAGCAGCCATCCCCAAGGGACAGGGGGCCATTCTAACACCGGGGAGCTGTTTTTT
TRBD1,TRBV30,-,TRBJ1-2,CAWSQSGGSGYTF,TGTGCCTGGAGTCAGTCAGGGGGCAGTGGCTACACCTTC
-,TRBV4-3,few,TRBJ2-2,CASSQDNSHRDTGELFF,TGCGCCAGCAGCCAAGATAATTCTCACAGAGACACCGGGGAGCTGTTTTTT
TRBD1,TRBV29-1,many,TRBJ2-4,CSAKQGTKNIQYF,TGCAGCGCCAAACAGGGGACCAAAAACATTCAGTACTTC
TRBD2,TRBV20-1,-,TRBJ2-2,CSATRGVVRREGRDTGELFF,TGCAGTGCTACCCGGGGAGTGGTCCGGCGGGAGGGCCGGGACACCGGGGAGCTGTTTTTT
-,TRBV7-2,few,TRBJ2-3,CASVTRGTDTQYF,TGTGCCAGCGTAACAAGGGGCACAGATACGCAGTATTTT
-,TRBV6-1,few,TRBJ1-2,CASSRSYYGYTF,TGTGCCAGCAGTAGGAGCTACTATGGCTACACCTTC
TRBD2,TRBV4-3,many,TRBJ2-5,CASSQDSRSGAHQETQYF,TGCGCCAGCAGCCAAGATTCGAGAAGCGGGGCACACCAAGAGACCCAGTACTTC
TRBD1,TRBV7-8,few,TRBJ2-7,CASTGWDRDTYEQYF,TGTGCCAGCACCGGCTGGGACAGGGATACCTACGAGCAGTACTTC
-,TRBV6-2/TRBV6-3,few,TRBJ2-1,CASSRGTAVGEQFF,TGTGCCAGCAGCAGGGGTACGGCCGTTGGTGAGCAGTTCTTC
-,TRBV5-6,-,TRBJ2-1,CASSLVAGLYNEQFF,TGTGCCAGCAGCTTAGTGGCGGGACTCTACAATGAGCAGTTCTTC
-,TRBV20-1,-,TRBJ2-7,CSATNTYEQYF,TGCAGTGCTACTAACACCTACGAGCAGTACTTC
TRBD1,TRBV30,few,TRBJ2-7,CAWSPGTAYEQYF,TGTGCCTGGAGTCCTGGGACAGCCTACGAGCAGTACTTC
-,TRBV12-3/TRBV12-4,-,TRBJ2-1,CASSFVSADNEQFF,TGTGCCAGCAGTTTCGTTAGCGCCGACAATGAGCAGTTCTTC
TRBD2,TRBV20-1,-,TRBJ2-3,CSARTLAGGTPDTQYF,TGCAGTGCTAGGACACTAGCGGGGGGAACCCCCGATACGCAGTATTTT
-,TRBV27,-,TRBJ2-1,CASSLSAGHQFF,TGTGCCAGCAGTTTATCGGCAGGCCATCAGTTCTTC
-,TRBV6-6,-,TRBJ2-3,CASSYTGGDTQYF,TGTGCCAGCAGTTACACCGGGGGAGATACGCAGTATTTT
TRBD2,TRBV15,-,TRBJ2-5,CATSRRGGPETQYF,TGTGCCACCAGCAGGCGGGGGGGCCCTGAGACCCAGTACTTC
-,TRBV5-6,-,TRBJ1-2,CASSLPGQAGYGYTF,TGTGCCAGCAGCTTACCGGGACAAGCTGGCTATGGCTACACCTTC
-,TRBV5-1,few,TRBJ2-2,CASSLGQSNTGELFF,TGCGCCAGCAGCTTGGGACAGTCGAACACCGGGGAGCTGTTTTTT
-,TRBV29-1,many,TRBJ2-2,CSVHNPRSTGELFF,TGCAGCGTCCACAACCCCCGGAGCACCGGGGAGCTGTTTTTT
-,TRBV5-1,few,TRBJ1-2,CASSEGRHIDGYTF,TGCGCCAGCAGCGAGGGACGGCATATCGATGGCTACACCTTC
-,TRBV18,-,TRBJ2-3,CASSPRYLSTDTQYF,TGTGCCAGCTCACCACGGTATCTTAGCACAGATACGCAGTATTTT
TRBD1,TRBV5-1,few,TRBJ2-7,CASSSSGTGGSEQYF,TGCGCCAGCAGCTCATCCGGGACAGGGGGCAGCGAGCAGTACTTC
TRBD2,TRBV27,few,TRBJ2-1,CASSPGTSGDLYNEQFF,TGTGCCAGCAGTCCAGGGACTAGCGGGGATCTCTACAATGAGCAGTTCTTC
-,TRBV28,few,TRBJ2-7,CAIRNEISYEQYF,TGTGCCATCCGAAACGAGATCTCCTACGAGCAGTACTTC
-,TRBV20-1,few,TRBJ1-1,CSASLGGTEAFF,TGCAGTGCTAGTTTGGGCGGCACTGAAGCTTTCTTT
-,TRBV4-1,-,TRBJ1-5,CASSQVLGEPQHF,TGCGCCAGCAGCCAAGTTTTGGGAGAGCCCCAGCATTTT
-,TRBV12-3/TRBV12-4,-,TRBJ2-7,CASSQSLVHEQYF,TGTGCCAGCAGCCAATCGCTGGTCCACGAGCAGTACTTC
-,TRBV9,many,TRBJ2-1,CASSVESSYNEQFF,TGTGCCAGCAGCGTCGAAAGCTCCTACAATGAGCAGTTCTTC
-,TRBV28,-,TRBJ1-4,CASRLGVLANEKLFF,TGTGCCAGCAGATTGGGGGTTTTGGCTAATGAAAAACTGTTTTTT
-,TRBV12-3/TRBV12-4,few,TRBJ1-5,CASTTEGGVNQPQHF,TGTGCCAGCACCACGGAGGGAGGGGTAAATCAGCCCCAGCATTTT
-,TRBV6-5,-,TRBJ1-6,CASSGGPIPLHF,TGTGCCAGCAGTGGGGGGCCCATCCCCCTCCACTTT
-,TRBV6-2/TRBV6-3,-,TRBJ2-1,CASSVPYNEQFF,TGTGCCAGCTCGGTTCCGTACAATGAGCAGTTCTTC
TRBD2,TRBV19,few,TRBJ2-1,CASSSTSVYNEQFF,TGTGCCAGTTCTTCGACTAGCGTCTACAATGAGCAGTTCTTC
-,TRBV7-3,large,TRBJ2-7,CASSSGLVEQYF,TGTGCCAGCAGCTCGGGACTTGTGGAGCAGTACTTC
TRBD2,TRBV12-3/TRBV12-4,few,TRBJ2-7,CASSSGLLIYEQYF,TGTGCCAGCAGCTCGGGACTACTTATTTACGAGCAGTACTTC
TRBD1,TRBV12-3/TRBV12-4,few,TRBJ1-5,CASSKGQGAYQPQHF,TGTGCCAGCAGCAAAGGACAGGGGGCCTATCAGCCCCAGCATTTT
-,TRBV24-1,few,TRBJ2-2,CATSAPESTGELFF,TGTGCCACCAGTGCGCCGGAGAGCACCGGGGAGCTGTTTTTT
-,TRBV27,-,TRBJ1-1,CASSVLQGMNTEAFF,TGTGCCAGCAGCGTACTACAGGGAATGAACACTGAAGCTTTCTTT
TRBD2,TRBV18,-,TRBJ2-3,CASSRTPAGGTDTQYF,TGTGCCAGCTCACGTACTCCCGCGGGAGGCACAGATACGCAGTATTTT
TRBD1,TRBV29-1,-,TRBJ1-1,CSVDGGGTAPLNTEAFF,TGCAGCGTTGATGGGGGGGGGACAGCTCCCCTGAACACTGAAGCTTTCTTT
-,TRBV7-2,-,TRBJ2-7,CASSLGLDRPGEQYF,TGTGCCAGCAGCCTCGGCTTAGACAGGCCTGGCGAGCAGTACTTC
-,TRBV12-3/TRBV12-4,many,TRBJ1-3,CASSLGTASGNTIYF,TGTGCCAGCAGTTTAGGCACCGCCTCTGGAAACACCATATATTTT
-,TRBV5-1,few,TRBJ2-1,CASSLAWGSTEQFF,TGCGCCAGCAGCTTGGCCTGGGGGTCCACGGAGCAGTTCTTC